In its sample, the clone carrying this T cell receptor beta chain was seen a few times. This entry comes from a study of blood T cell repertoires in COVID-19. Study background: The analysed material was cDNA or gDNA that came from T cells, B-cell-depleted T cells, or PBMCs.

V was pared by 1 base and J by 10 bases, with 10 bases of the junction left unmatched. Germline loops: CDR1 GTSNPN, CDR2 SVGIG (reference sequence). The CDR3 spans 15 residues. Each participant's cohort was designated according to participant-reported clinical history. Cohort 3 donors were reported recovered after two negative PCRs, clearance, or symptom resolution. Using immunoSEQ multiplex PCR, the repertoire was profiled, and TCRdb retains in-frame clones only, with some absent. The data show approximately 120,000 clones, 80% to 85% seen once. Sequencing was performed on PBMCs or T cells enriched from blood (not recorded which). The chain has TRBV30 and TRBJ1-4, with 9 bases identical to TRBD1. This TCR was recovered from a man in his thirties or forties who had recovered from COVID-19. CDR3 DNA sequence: TGTGCCTGGAGTGCCTACAGGGGGCACGAAGGAAAACTGTTTTTT. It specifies CAWSAYRGHEGKLFF.